This TCR beta chain was profiled in a study of CD8 T cells in ankylosing spondylitis. Broader study findings: Seemingly characteristic of ankylosing spondylitis blood was a TCR beta motif consisting of about 8 highly homologous variants.

The V gene lost 3 bases and the J gene lost 6 bases, with 15 bases spanning the gap. The CDR3 has 15 residues. This clonotype was recorded a few times. Its antigen remains unknown. In TCRdb, the 5' RACE reads were re-called with MiXCR into one record per CDR3 protein. The sample has some 800,000 distinct CDR3 sequences, approximately 12% seen once; the top ten hold under 0.6%. The chain uses TRBV12-3 or TRBV12-4 and TRBJ2-1; D remains ambiguous. Sequencing used blood, either unsorted or a sorted T cell fraction (not recorded which). The TCR was taken from a male donor with ankylosing spondylitis. The CDR3 sequence: CASSFVDGVGNEQFF. CDR3 sequence (DNA): TGTGCCAGCAGTTTTGTGGACGGCGTCGGCAATGAGCAGTTCTTC.